The rows below give T cell receptor beta chains drawn from one sample of a study of T cells in Graves' hyperthyroidism and ophthalmopathy. A single record per CDR3 protein comes from TCRdb applying MiXCR to the multiplex PCR reads. In the table there are roughly 180,000 distinct CDR3 sequences, over 8% of which are singletons. Material: blood. These receptors originate from a woman aged 18-29 years with Graves' hyperthyroidism that later progressed to Graves' ophthalmopathy. Both conserved end residues are part of each CDR3. A D gene is named only where the DNA matches it firmly. Some rows mark clone size as missing; the rest say once, few, many or name a class of expanded clone.

few TRBJ2-1 TRBD1 TRBV3-1 CASSQRDRGNEQFF TGTGCCAGCAGCCAAAGGGACAGGGGTAATGAGCAGTTCTTC
many TRBJ2-1 TRBD2 TRBV13 CASRPSGSSYNEQFF TGTGCCAGCAGACCAAGCGGGAGCTCCTACAATGAGCAGTTCTTC
many TRBJ1-6 TRBD1 TRBV6-1 CASSSQGASYNSPLHF TGTGCCAGCAGCAGCCAGGGGGCCTCCTATAATTCACCCCTCCACTTT
few TRBJ2-2 NA TRBV3-1 CASSQEGAPGELFF TGTGCCAGCAGCCAAGAAGGGGCTCCCGGGGAGCTGTTTTTT
many TRBJ1-1 NA TRBV5-5 CASSLSWAEAFF TGTGCCAGCAGCTTGTCTTGGGCTGAAGCTTTCTTT
few TRBJ2-5 TRBD1 TRBV3-1 CASSQDRTGIRLYF TGTGCCAGCAGCCAAGATCGGACAGGAATTAGGTTGTACTTC
many TRBJ2-3 NA TRBV27 CASSFEGALDTQYF TGTGCCAGCAGTTTCGAGGGAGCGCTCGATACGCAGTATTTT
many TRBJ2-7 NA TRBV30 CAWSEGRLYEQYF TGTGCCTGGAGCGAGGGGAGATTGTACGAGCAGTACTTC
NA TRBJ2-2 NA TRBV10-3 CAISGQVNTGELFF TGTGCCATCAGTGGACAGGTGAACACCGGGGAGCTGTTTTTT
NA TRBJ1-3 NA TRBV7-2 CASSLRFRADGNTIYF TGTGCCAGCAGCTTAAGATTTCGGGCAGATGGAAACACCATATATTTT